The clone carrying this T cell receptor (beta chain) rates as medium-sized. These data come from a study of T and B cells in COVID-19 patients. Blood genomic DNA input for TRB amplification was about 220-500 ng. Multiplex PCR with BIOMED2 TRB-A/B primer pools amplified TRB rearrangements. Each CDR3 protein is one row after TCRdb ran MiXCR on the multiplex PCR reads. The table includes approximately 20,000 distinct CDR3 sequences, approximately 29% detected once. The sequenced material came from blood. The sequence came from a human donor who had recovered from COVID-19.

The CDR3 nucleotides are TGTGCCAGCAGTAAGGGACAGGGGGACTATGGCTACACCTTC. It yields the protein CASSKGQGDYGYTF. This chain links TRBV11-1 with TRBJ1-2; TRBD1 agrees at 11 bases. This CDR3 spans 14 amino acids. Per germline, CDR1 SGHAT and CDR2 FQDESV (reference sequence). J was trimmed by 3 bases and V by 6 bases; bases with no gene match: 3.